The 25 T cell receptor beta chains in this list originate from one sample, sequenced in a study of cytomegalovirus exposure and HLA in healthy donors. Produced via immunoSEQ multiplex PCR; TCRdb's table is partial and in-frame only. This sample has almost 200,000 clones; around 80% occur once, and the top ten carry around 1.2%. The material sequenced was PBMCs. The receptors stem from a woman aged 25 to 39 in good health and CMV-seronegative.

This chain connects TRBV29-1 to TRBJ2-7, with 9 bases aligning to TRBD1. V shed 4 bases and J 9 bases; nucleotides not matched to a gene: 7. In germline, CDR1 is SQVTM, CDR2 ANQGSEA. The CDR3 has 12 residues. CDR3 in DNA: TGCAGCGTTGGGACAGGGGATTTGGTGCAGTACTTC. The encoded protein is CSVGTGDLVQYF.

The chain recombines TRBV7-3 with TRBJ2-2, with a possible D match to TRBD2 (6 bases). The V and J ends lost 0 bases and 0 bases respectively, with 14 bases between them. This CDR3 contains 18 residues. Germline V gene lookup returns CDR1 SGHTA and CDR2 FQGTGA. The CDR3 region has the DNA TGTGCCAGCAGCTTAACGGGGTATGGAGGGTCGAACACCGGGGAGCTGTTTTTT. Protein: CASSLTGYGGSNTGELFF.

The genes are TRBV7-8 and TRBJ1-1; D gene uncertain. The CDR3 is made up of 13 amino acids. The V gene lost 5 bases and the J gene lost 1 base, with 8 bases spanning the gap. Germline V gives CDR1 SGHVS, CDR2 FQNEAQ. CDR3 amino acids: CASSTHRNTEAFF. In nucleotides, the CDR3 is TGTGCCAGCAGCACTCACCGGAACACTGAAGCTTTCTTT. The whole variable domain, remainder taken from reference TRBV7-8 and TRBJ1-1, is GAGVSQSPRYKVAKRGQDVALRCDPISGHVSLFWYQQALGQGPEFLTYFQNEAQLDKSGLPSDRFFAERPEGSVSTLKIQRTQQEDSAVYLCASSTHRNTEAFFGQGTRLTVV.

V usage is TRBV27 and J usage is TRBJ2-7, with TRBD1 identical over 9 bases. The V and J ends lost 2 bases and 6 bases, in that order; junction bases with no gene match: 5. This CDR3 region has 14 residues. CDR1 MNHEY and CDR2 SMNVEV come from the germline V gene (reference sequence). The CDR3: CASSLGQGLGEQYF. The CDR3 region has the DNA TGTGCCAGCAGTTTAGGACAGGGGCTGGGCGAGCAGTACTTC.

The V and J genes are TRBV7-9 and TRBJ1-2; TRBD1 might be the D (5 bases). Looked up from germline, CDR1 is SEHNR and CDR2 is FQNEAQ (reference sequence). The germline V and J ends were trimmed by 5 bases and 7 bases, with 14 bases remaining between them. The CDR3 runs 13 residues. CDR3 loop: CASSPQGFSGYTF. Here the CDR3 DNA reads TGTGCCAGCAGCCCGCAGGGCTTCTCTGGCTACACCTTC.

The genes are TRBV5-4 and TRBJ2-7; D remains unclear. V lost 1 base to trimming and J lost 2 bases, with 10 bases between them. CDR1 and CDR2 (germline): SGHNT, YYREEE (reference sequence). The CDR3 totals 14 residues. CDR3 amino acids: CASSLNYLPYEQYF. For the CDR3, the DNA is TGTGCCAGCAGCTTGAACTACTTACCCTACGAGCAGTACTTC.

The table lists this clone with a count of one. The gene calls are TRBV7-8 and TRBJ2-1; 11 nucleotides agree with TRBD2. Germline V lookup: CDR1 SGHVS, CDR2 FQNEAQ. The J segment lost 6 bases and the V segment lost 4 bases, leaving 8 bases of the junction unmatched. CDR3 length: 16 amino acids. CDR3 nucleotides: TGTGCCAGCAGCTCCGACCTAGCGGGGGGCTTCAATGAGCAGTTCTTC. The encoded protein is CASSSDLAGGFNEQFF.

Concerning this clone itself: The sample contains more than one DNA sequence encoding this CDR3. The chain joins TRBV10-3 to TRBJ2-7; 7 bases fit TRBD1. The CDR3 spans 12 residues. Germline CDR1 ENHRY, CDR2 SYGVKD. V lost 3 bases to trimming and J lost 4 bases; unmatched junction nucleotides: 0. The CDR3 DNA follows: TGTGCCATCAGTGAACAGGGGTACGAGCAGTACTTC. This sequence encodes CAISEQGYEQYF.

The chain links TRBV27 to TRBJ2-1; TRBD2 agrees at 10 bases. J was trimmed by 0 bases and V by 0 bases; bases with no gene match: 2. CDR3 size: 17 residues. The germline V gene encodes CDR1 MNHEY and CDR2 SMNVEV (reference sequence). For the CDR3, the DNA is TGTGCCAGCAGTTTATCGGAGCGGGGGGGCTCCTACAATGAGCAGTTCTTC. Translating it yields CASSLSERGGSYNEQFF.

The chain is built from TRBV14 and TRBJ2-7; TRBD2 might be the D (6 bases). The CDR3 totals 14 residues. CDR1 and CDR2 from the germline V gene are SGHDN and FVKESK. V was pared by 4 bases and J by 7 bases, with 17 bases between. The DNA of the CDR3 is TGTGCCAGCAGCCGACCCGGGGCGGGGAGGGAGCAGTACTTC. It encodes CASSRPGAGREQYF.

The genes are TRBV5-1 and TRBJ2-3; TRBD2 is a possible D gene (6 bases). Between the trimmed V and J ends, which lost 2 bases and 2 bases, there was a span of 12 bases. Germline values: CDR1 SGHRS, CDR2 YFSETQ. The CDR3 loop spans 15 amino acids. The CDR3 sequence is CASSFRGLNTDTQYF. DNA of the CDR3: TGCGCCAGCAGCTTTAGGGGACTCAACACAGATACGCAGTATTTT.

The CDR3 bases are TGTGCCAGCAGCGCGAGGGGGGGCACCTACGAGCAGTACTTC. Protein: CASSARGGTYEQYF. V and J are TRBV7-6 and TRBJ2-7, with TRBD2 as a possible D gene (7 bases). Germline V gene data show CDR1 as SGHVS and CDR2 as FNYEAQ. Trimming shortened V by 5 bases and J by 2 bases, and 13 bases separated the two germline ends. The CDR3 covers 14 residues.

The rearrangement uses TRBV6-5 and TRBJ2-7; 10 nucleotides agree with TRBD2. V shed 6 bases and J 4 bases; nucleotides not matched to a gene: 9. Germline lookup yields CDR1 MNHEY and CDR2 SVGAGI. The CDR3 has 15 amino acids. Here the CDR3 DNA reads TGTGCCAGCAGGGACCTAGCGGGAGCGGAGTACGAGCAGTACTTC. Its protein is CASRDLAGAEYEQYF.

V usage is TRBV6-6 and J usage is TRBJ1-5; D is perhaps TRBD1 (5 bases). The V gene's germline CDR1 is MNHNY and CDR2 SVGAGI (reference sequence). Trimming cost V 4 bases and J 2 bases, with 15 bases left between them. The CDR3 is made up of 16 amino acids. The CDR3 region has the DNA TGTGCCAGCAGTTCCACGGATCGGGGGGGCAATCAGCCCCAGCATTTT. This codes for CASSSTDRGGNQPQHF.

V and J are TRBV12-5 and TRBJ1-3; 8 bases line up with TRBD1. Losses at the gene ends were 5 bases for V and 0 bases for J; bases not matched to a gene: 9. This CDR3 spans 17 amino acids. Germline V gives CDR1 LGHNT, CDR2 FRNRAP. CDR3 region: CASGITGTGNSGNTIYF. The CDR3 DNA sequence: TGTGCTAGTGGTATAACCGGGACAGGCAACTCTGGAAACACCATATATTTT.

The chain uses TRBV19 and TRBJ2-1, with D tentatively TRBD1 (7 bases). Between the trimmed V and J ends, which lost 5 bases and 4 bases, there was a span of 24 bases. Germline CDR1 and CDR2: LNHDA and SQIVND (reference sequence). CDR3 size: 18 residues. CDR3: CASSPIQGRVAEYNEQFF. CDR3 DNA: TGTGCCAGTAGTCCGATACAGGGGAGAGTAGCGGAGTACAATGAGCAGTTCTTC.

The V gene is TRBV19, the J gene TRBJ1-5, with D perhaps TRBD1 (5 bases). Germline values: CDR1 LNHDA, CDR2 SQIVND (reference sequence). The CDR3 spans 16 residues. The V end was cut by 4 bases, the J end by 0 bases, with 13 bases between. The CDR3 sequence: CASSTRTLYSNQPQHF. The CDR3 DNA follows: TGTGCCAGTAGTACCCGGACATTATATAGCAATCAGCCCCAGCATTTT.

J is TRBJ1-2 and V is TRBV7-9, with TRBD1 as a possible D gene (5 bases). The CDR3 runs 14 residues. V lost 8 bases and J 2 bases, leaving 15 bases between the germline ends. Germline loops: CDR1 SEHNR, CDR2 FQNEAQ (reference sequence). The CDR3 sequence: CASQESGPNYGYTF. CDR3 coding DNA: TGTGCCAGCCAGGAGTCAGGGCCCAACTATGGCTACACCTTC. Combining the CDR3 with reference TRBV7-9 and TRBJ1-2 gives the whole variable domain DTGVSQNPRHKITKRGQNVTFRCDPISEHNRLYWYRQTLGQGPEFLTYFQNEAQLEKSRLLSDRFSAERPKGSFSTLEIQRTEQGDSAMYLCASQESGPNYGYTFGSGTRLTVV.

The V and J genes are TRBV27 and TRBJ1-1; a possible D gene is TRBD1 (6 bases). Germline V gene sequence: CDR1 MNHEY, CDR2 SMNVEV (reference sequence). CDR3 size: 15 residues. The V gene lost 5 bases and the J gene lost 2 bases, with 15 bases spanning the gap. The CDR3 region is CASSPQGQLNTEAFF. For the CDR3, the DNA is TGTGCCAGCAGTCCACAGGGTCAGTTAAACACTGAAGCTTTCTTT.

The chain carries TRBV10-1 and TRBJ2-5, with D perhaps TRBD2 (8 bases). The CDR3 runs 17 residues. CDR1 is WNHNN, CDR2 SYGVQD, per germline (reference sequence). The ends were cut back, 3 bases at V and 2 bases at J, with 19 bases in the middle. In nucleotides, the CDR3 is TGCGCCAGCAGTGACCCCCGGGAGGGGACAGTTCAAGAGACCCAGTACTTC. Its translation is CASSDPREGTVQETQYF.

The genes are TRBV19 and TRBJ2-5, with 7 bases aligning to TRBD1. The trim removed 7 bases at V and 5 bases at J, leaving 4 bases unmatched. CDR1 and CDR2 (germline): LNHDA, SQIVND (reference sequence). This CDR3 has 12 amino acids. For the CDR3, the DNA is TGTGCCAGTAAGGGCAGGGGGGAGACCCAGTACTTC. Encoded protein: CASKGRGETQYF. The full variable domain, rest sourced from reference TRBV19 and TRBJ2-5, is DGGITQSPKYLFRKEGQNVTLSCEQNLNHDAMYWYRQDPGQGLRLIYYSQIVNDFQKGDIAEGYSVSREKKESFPLTVTSAQKNPTAFYLCASKGRGETQYFGPGTRLLVL.

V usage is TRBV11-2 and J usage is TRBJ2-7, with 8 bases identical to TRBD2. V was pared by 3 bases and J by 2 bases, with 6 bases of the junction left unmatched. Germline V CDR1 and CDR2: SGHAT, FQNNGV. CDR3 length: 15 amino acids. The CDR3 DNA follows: TGTGCCAGCAGCTTCATCCAGCGGGGGACCTACGAGCAGTACTTC. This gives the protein CASSFIQRGTYEQYF. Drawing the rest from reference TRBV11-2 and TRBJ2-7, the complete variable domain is EAGVAQSPRYKIIEKRQSVAFWCNPISGHATLYWYQQILGQGPKLLIQFQNNGVVDDSQLPKDRFSAERLKGVDSTLKIQPAKLEDSAVYLCASSFIQRGTYEQYFGPGTRLTVT.

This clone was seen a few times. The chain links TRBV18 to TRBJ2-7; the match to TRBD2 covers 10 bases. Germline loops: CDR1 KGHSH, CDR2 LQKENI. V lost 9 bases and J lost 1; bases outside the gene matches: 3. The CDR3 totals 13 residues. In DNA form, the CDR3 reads TGTGCCAGTAGCGGGAGGCCTTCCTACGAGCAGTACTTC. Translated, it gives CASSGRPSYEQYF.

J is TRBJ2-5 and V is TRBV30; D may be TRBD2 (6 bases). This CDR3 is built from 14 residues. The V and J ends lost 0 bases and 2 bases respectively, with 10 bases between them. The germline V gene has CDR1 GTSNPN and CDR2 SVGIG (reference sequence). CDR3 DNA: TGTGCCTGGAGTGTAGGGGACTTTCAAGAGACCCAGTACTTC. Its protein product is CAWSVGDFQETQYF.

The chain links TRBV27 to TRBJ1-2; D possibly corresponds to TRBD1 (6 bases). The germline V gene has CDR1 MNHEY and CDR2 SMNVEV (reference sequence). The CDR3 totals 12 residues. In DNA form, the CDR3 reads TGTGCTACAGGGATCGCTAACTATGGCTACACCTTC. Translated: CATGIANYGYTF.